This T cell receptor beta chain was captured in a study of blood T cell repertoires in COVID-19. Clones were sequenced by immunoSEQ multiplex PCR, and TCRdb holds only the in-frame ones, with some missing. The table lists approximately 250,000 clones, around nine tenths of them singletons, with approximately 9.7% in the top ten. A few counts support this clone. The germline V gene has CDR1 SGDLS and CDR2 YYNGEE. The CDR3 extends over 14 amino acids. Trimming removed 0 bases from V and 3 bases from J, with 10 bases in between. The clonotype was recovered from a middle-aged man with active or convalescent COVID-19. J is TRBJ2-7 and V is TRBV9, with D perhaps TRBD2 (6 bases). Sequencing was done on a sample of peripheral blood. CDR3 nucleotides: TGTGCCAGCAGCGTAGAGGGGACTGTCTACGAGCAGTACTTC. This codes for CASSVEGTVYEQYF.